This entry lists 5 T cell receptor beta chains sequenced from one sample in a study of CD8+ T cells in alopecia areata. Investigators isolated RNA and reverse transcribed it into cDNA to act as the sequencing template. TCRdb's table, derived via immunoSEQ multiplex PCR, lists solely in-frame clones and lacks some. The sample yields 200,000 to 250,000 clones, approximately 67% seen once. Stated treatment: oral pan-JAK inhibitor, 5-10 mg twice daily. The source was CD4+ T cells sorted from blood, collected around week 46, from a patient treated with tofacitinib. Receptors originate from a human donor with alopecia areata.

This clone has only a few counts. The rearrangement links TRBV29-1 to TRBJ1-2, with unresolved D. This CDR3 spans 12 amino acids. Per the germline V gene, CDR1 is SQVTM and CDR2 is ANQGSEA. V was shortened by 0 bases and J by 9 bases, with 11 bases between the two germline ends. The CDR3 here is CSVEDSAYRYTF. Here the CDR3 DNA reads TGCAGCGTTGAAGACAGCGCTTATCGCTACACCTTC. Together with reference TRBV29-1 and TRBJ1-2, the CDR3 gives the full variable domain: SAVISQKPSRDICQRGTSLTIQCQVDSQVTMMFWYRQQPGQSLTLIATANQGSEATYESGFVIDKFPISRPNLTFSTLTVSNMSPEDSSIYLCSVEDSAYRYTFGSGTRLTVV.

This clone has more than one count but fewer than ten. Here the CDR3 DNA reads TGTGCCAGCAGCTTAGCTGGAGAGCAGTACTTC. Its protein product is CASSLAGEQYF. The chain is built from TRBV11-1 and TRBJ2-7; no reliable D call. Per the germline V gene, CDR1 is SGHAT and CDR2 is FQDESV (reference sequence). This CDR3 region has 11 residues. Between the trimmed V and J ends, which lost 0 bases and 7 bases, there was a span of 4 bases.

The chain couples TRBV9 to TRBJ2-1, with TRBD2 matching over 7 bases. The length of the CDR3 is 14 residues. Trimming at V came to 0 bases and at J to 9 bases, leaving 6 bases not matched to a gene. Looked up from germline, CDR1 is SGDLS and CDR2 is YYNGEE. DNA of the CDR3: TGTGCCAGCAGCGTAGTAGATGGGGAGGGTGAGCAGTTCTTC. The encoded protein is CASSVVDGEGEQFF.

V is TRBV5-8 and J is TRBJ2-7; a possible D gene is TRBD1 (6 bases). CDR3 size: 13 residues. CDR1 and CDR2 from the germline V gene are SGHTS and YDEGEE. V was shortened by 3 bases and J by 5 bases, with 12 bases between the two germline ends. DNA for the CDR3: TGTGCCAGCAGCTGGGGAAGGGGGAACGAGCAGTACTTC. It specifies CASSWGRGNEQYF.

The V and J genes are TRBV30 and TRBJ2-1, with D maybe TRBD1 (6 bases). V was clipped by 0 bases and J by 9 bases, with 9 bases between them. The CDR3 extends over 12 amino acids. Germline V gene sequence: CDR1 GTSNPN, CDR2 SVGIG (reference sequence). This CDR3 is CAWSVQGTEQFF. The CDR3 DNA reads TGTGCCTGGAGTGTACAGGGAACTGAGCAGTTCTTC.